The 30 T cell receptor beta chains below were found in one sample sequenced in a study of blood T cells in healthy people across ages. Through a sample-barcoded 5' primer and a J-beta primer mix, a second PCR was run for roughly 7 to 11 cycles. TCRdb ran MiXCR on the 5' RACE reads and lists one entry per CDR3 protein. The repertoire holds some 1.5 million distinct CDR3 sequences, with roughly 27% as singletons. Sequenced sample: blood. These receptors came from a woman aged 25 to 39 in good health.

The chain couples TRBV7-6 to TRBJ2-7; no definite D call. The V end lost 5 bases, the J end lost 6 bases, and 14 bases lay between the germline ends. Germline-derived CDR1 and CDR2 are SGHVS and FNYEAQ. This CDR3 is 13 amino acids long. CDR3 nucleotides: TGTGCCAGCAGCACTCTGCTGTCGCGCGAGCAGTACTTC. Translating gives CASSTLLSREQYF.

Note on this clonotype: A junction boundary mismatches the germline segment, possibly from a read error. The chain carries TRBV5-1 and TRBJ2-7; D is uncertain. This CDR3 comprises 14 residues. Germline CDR1 and CDR2: SGHRS and YFSETQ. The CDR3 DNA is TGCGGCAGCAGCTTGGCCGACGGGCCCTACGAGCAGTACTTC. Translating it yields CGSSLADGPYEQYF. Together with reference TRBV5-1 and TRBJ2-7, the CDR3 gives the full variable domain: KAGVTQTPRYLIKTRGQQVTLSCSPISGHRSVSWYQQTPGQGLQFLFEYFSETQRNKGNFPGRFSGRQFSNSRSEMNVSTLELGDSALYLCGSSLADGPYEQYFGPGTRLTVT.

This clonotype was observed many times. This sequence joins TRBV20-1 and TRBJ2-3; TRBD2 aligns across 15 bases. Losses at the gene ends were 6 bases for V and 0 bases for J; bases not matched to a gene: 10. Germline-derived CDR1 and CDR2 are DFQATT and SNEGSKA (reference sequence). The CDR3 sequence is 18 residues long. CDR3: CSAGRGTSGRFSTDTQYF. As DNA, the CDR3 is TGCAGTGCGGGACGTGGGACTAGCGGGAGGTTTAGCACAGATACGCAGTATTTT.

This clonotype was recorded once. A single base separates this from a much larger clone, so it may be a read error. The rearrangement joins TRBV28 to TRBJ1-5; D is ambiguous. Germline V gives CDR1 MDHEN, CDR2 SYDVKM. CDR3 length: 12 amino acids. In DNA form, the CDR3 reads TGTGCCGGCAGTGAGCTAAATCAGCCCCAGCATTTT. It encodes CAGSELNQPQHF.

This chain uses TRBV3-1 with TRBJ1-2, with D perhaps TRBD1 (5 bases). Germline V lookup: CDR1 LGHDT, CDR2 YNNKEL (reference sequence). V was shortened by 0 bases and J by 7 bases, with 12 bases between the two germline ends. This CDR3 is 14 amino acids long. The chain's CDR3 is CASSQEEGYSGYTF. CDR3 coding DNA: TGTGCCAGCAGCCAAGAAGAGGGGTATAGTGGCTACACCTTC. Combining the CDR3 with reference TRBV3-1 and TRBJ1-2 gives the whole variable domain DTAVSQTPKYLVTQMGNDKSIKCEQNLGHDTMYWYKQDSKKFLKIMFSYNNKELIINETVPNRFSPKSPDKAHLNLHINSLELGDSAVYFCASSQEEGYSGYTFGSGTRLTVV.

V and J are TRBV12-3 or TRBV12-4 and TRBJ1-1; D perhaps matches TRBD1 (6 bases). With 6 bases removed from V and 6 bases from J, the gap between germline ends came to 23 bases. This CDR3 spans 16 amino acids. CDR3 amino acids: CASSLRPPEQGAEAFF. CDR3 nucleotide sequence: TGTGCCAGCAGCCTCCGTCCGCCTGAACAGGGAGCTGAAGCTTTCTTT.

This sequence joins TRBV5-5 and TRBJ2-1; D remains unclear. The germline V gene has CDR1 SGHKS and CDR2 YYEKEE (reference sequence). Trimming pared 2 bases from V and 8 bases from J, leaving 11 bases between. The CDR3 has 13 amino acids. This CDR3 reads CASSLMGSDEQFF. The CDR3 bases are TGTGCCAGCAGCTTAATGGGAAGCGATGAGCAGTTCTTC.

The rearrangement links TRBV20-1 to TRBJ1-4, with 7 bases aligning to TRBD1. Germline-derived CDR1 and CDR2 are DFQATT and SNEGSKA (reference sequence). The CDR3 is 14 residues long. J lost 1 base, V lost 6 bases, and 5 bases had no gene match. In DNA form, the CDR3 reads TGCAGTGCCCGACAGGGAGTAACTAATGAAAAACTGTTTTTT. As protein: CSARQGVTNEKLFF.

There are many counts of this clonotype. The V and J genes are TRBV6-5 and TRBJ1-2; 8 bases align to TRBD1. J lost 4 bases, V lost 3 bases, and 7 bases had no gene match. Germline V gene sequence: CDR1 MNHEY, CDR2 SVGAGI. The CDR3 has 15 amino acids. CDR3: CASSYLRQGIYGYTF. CDR3 DNA sequence: TGTGCCAGCAGTTATCTTCGACAGGGGATCTATGGCTACACCTTC.

This clonotype was found a few times. The V gene is TRBV27, the J gene TRBJ1-5, with D uncertain. Between the trimmed V and J ends, which lost 5 bases and 4 bases, there was a span of 9 bases. The germline CDR1 and CDR2 sequences are MNHEY and SMNVEV (reference sequence). The CDR3 has 13 residues. CDR3 in DNA: TGTGCCAGCAGTCGGGATTATAATCAGCCCCAGCATTTT. Translating it yields CASSRDYNQPQHF.

This clonotype was detected only a few times. V gene TRBV4-1 combines with J gene TRBJ2-7, with a weak D call TRBD2 (6 bases). Germline V gene lookup returns CDR1 MGHRA and CDR2 YSYEKL. There are 17 residues in the CDR3. V shed 0 bases and J shed 7 bases, with 22 bases lying between them. The DNA of the CDR3 is TGCGCCAGCAGCCAAGATCTAATGGGACTGACAGAGGGAGAGCAGTACTTC. This codes for CASSQDLMGLTEGEQYF.

This chain connects TRBV24-1 to TRBJ2-5; 13 nucleotides agree with TRBD2. This CDR3 comprises 17 residues. Germline values: CDR1 KGHDR, CDR2 SFDVKD. Trimming cost V 3 bases and J 2 bases; bases outside gene matches: 5. The CDR3 DNA follows: TGTGCCACCAGTGATGCTACGACTAGCGGGGGGCAAGAGACCCAGTACTTC. It is translated as CATSDATTSGGQETQYF.

The chain is built from TRBV3-1 and TRBJ2-5, with D perhaps TRBD2 (7 bases). The V gene's germline CDR1 is LGHDT and CDR2 YNNKEL (reference sequence). V was shortened by 1 base and J by 5 bases, with 17 bases between the two germline ends. The CDR3 is made up of 16 amino acids. Here the CDR3 DNA reads TGTGCCAGCAGCCAAGTTGGAGGGGGGGCGGGCGAGACCCAGTACTTC. Translated, it gives CASSQVGGGAGETQYF.

Points on this clonotype: One end of the junction does not line up with germline, which may come from a read error. This sequence joins TRBV7-2 and TRBJ2-3; D gene uncertain. The CDR3 has 13 amino acids. CDR1 and CDR2 from the germline V gene are SGHTA and FQGNSA. The CDR3, as DNA: TGTGCCAGCGGGCCACCAGCCACAGATACGCAGTGTTTT. The encoded protein is CASGPPATDTQCF.

Only a few counts were recorded for this clonotype. The rearrangement uses TRBV11-2 and TRBJ1-1; D is perhaps TRBD1 (5 bases). The V end was cut by 7 bases, the J end by 0 bases, with 12 bases between. This CDR3 has 14 amino acids. In germline, CDR1 is SGHAT, CDR2 FQNNGV. In DNA, the CDR3 is TGTGCCAGCAACGGGGCCAACATGAACACTGAAGCTTTCTTT. It yields the protein CASNGANMNTEAFF.

This clonotype has at least ten counts. The V call is TRBV4-3, the J call TRBJ2-7; 8 bases line up with TRBD1. This CDR3 is 16 amino acids long. V trimming: 0 bases; J trimming: 3 bases; junction bases outside the gene matches: 7. From germline, CDR1 is LGHNA and CDR2 YSLEER. CDR3 sequence: CASSQDLGTGDYEQYF. CDR3 in DNA: TGCGCCAGCAGCCAAGATCTGGGGACAGGAGACTACGAGCAGTACTTC.

J is TRBJ2-5 and V is TRBV5-1, with 9 bases that match TRBD2. From germline, CDR1 is SGHRS and CDR2 YFSETQ. The CDR3 is 17 amino acids. V shed 0 bases, J shed 3 bases, and the junction held 9 bases outside the gene matches. The CDR3 is CASSLAVSGSGKETQYF. As DNA, the CDR3 is TGCGCCAGCAGCTTGGCCGTTAGCGGGAGCGGGAAAGAGACCCAGTACTTC.

For this clonotype: Given a much more abundant clone one base away, this may be a read error. This chain joins TRBV20-1 and TRBJ2-5; the D call may be TRBD1 or TRBD2 (6 bases each). Judging by the DNA end, TRBJ2-7 fits better; the J call may be wrong. This CDR3 region has 14 residues. Germline CDR1 DFQATT, CDR2 SNEGSKA (reference sequence). The CDR3 DNA is TGCAGTGCTAGGGGGGGCAGGGGTACGTCCGAGCAGTACTTC. It codes for CSARGGRGTSEQYF.

Regarding this clonotype: This clone may be a read error of a much larger clone one base away. The chain recombines TRBV6-2 or TRBV6-3 with TRBJ2-5; D perhaps matches TRBD2 (5 bases). The J call is in doubt because the DNA end fits TRBJ2-7 better. Germline CDR1 reads MNHEY; CDR2 reads SVGEGT. The CDR3 is made up of 15 amino acids. The DNA of the CDR3 is TGTGCCAGCAGTACAAGCGGACTGCCCCCCTACGAGCAGTACTTC. Protein sequence: CASSTSGLPPYEQYF.

A note on this clonotype: One base away lies a much larger clone, so this may be a sequencing read error. A read error is likely, as this CDR3 ends without the conserved phenylalanine or tryptophan. The chain recombines TRBV29-1 with TRBJ2-5; TRBD2 matches 13 bases. This CDR3 contains 14 residues. Trimming took 6 bases from V and 5 from J; bases not matched to a gene: 6. Germline CDR1 reads SQVTM; CDR2 reads ANQGSEA. CDR3 in DNA: TGCAGCGTCCGGACTAGCGGGGGTTTTGAGACCCAGTACTCC. It specifies CSVRTSGGFETQYS.

As for this clonotype: The junction shows a germline mismatch at one end, possibly a read error. The chain links TRBV29-1 to TRBJ2-3; 10 nucleotides align to TRBD2. Germline assignment: CDR1 SQVTM and CDR2 ANQGSEA. CDR3 length: 16 amino acids. The DNA of the CDR3 is TGCAGCGTTAAAGACTTGAGCGGGGGGGCCGCAGATACGCAGTATTTT. Translating gives CSVKDLSGGAADTQYF.

V and J are TRBV7-2 and TRBJ2-5; 8 bases match TRBD2. Looked up from germline, CDR1 is SGHTA and CDR2 is FQGNSA. There are 16 residues in the CDR3. V lost 5 bases, J lost 4 bases, and 12 bases stayed unmatched. The CDR3 sequence is CASSRRPARGAETQYF. The CDR3 bases are TGTGCCAGCAGCCGACGCCCTGCGCGGGGGGCAGAGACCCAGTACTTC.

This clonotype was counted many times. The chain carries TRBV20-1 and TRBJ2-5, with unresolved D. CDR1 is DFQATT, CDR2 SNEGSKA, per germline (reference sequence). CDR3 size: 10 residues. The V and J ends lost 8 bases and 5 bases respectively, with 9 bases between them. CDR3 in DNA: TGCAGTCCCAAACGGGAGACCCAGTACTTC. Translation gives CSPKRETQYF.

This clonotype was seen only a few times. The rearrangement uses TRBV7-2 and TRBJ2-5, with TRBD1 identical over 10 bases. The J call is in doubt because the DNA end fits TRBJ2-7 better. This CDR3 is built from 14 residues. CDR1 is SGHTA, CDR2 FQGNSA, per germline. As DNA, the CDR3 is TGTGCCAGCAGGTCTCGACAGGGGGCTATCGAGCAGTACTTC. Amino acids: CASRSRQGAIEQYF.

The chain links TRBV7-2 to TRBJ2-7; D is unresolved. The germline CDR1 and CDR2 sequences are SGHTA and FQGNSA. This CDR3 is built from 14 residues. The V end lost 4 bases, the J end lost 6 bases, and 16 bases lay between the germline ends. In DNA form, the CDR3 reads TGTGCCAGCAGCTCATCCCGGGCCATCGCCGAGCAGTACTTC. Protein: CASSSSRAIAEQYF.

Only a few counts were recorded for this clonotype. V is TRBV29-1 and J is TRBJ2-7, with 12 positions matching TRBD2. This CDR3 has 12 residues. The germline CDR1 and CDR2 sequences are SQVTM and ANQGSEA. Trimming took 7 bases from V and 9 from J; bases not matched to a gene: 7. The chain's CDR3 is CSAGTSGLGQYF. The CDR3 DNA follows: TGCAGCGCCGGGACTAGCGGGTTAGGGCAGTACTTC.

Only a few counts were recorded for this clonotype. V usage is TRBV18 and J usage is TRBJ1-1, with D maybe TRBD1 (6 bases). CDR3 length: 13 amino acids. Looked up from germline, CDR1 is KGHSH and CDR2 is LQKENI. Trimming pared 2 bases from V and 4 bases from J, leaving 8 bases between. The CDR3 region is CASSPGQSTEAFF. In DNA form, the CDR3 reads TGTGCCAGCTCACCAGGACAGAGCACTGAAGCTTTCTTT.

The chain links TRBV6-1 to TRBJ1-1; the match to TRBD1 covers 8 bases. This CDR3 is 15 amino acids long. Germline CDR1 MNHNS, CDR2 SASEGT. Unmatched junction bases numbered 14, after V lost 3 bases and J lost 11 bases. In DNA, the CDR3 is TGTGCCAGCAGTGATCCCCCCACAGGGGGGAAATACGCTTTCTTT. This encodes CASSDPPTGGKYAFF.

This chain links TRBV21-1 with TRBJ2-5; whether TRBD2, the table's D call, matches the DNA was not checked. TRBV21-1 constitutes a pseudogene. CDR3 length: 12 residues. CDR3 sequence reads: CASSKVWRKRYF. The CDR3 DNA reads as TGTGCCAGCAGCAAAGTGTGGAGGAAACGGTACTTC.

The CDR3 bases are TGTGCCAGCAACAGGGGAAGCGGTGAAAAACTGTTTTTT. Translating it yields CASNRGSGEKLFF. This chain joins TRBV6-2 or TRBV6-3 and TRBJ1-4, with TRBD1 matching over 7 bases. V shed 7 bases, J shed 7 bases, and the junction held 6 bases outside the gene matches. Germline V gene data show CDR1 as MNHEY and CDR2 as SVGEGT. The CDR3 is made up of 13 amino acids.